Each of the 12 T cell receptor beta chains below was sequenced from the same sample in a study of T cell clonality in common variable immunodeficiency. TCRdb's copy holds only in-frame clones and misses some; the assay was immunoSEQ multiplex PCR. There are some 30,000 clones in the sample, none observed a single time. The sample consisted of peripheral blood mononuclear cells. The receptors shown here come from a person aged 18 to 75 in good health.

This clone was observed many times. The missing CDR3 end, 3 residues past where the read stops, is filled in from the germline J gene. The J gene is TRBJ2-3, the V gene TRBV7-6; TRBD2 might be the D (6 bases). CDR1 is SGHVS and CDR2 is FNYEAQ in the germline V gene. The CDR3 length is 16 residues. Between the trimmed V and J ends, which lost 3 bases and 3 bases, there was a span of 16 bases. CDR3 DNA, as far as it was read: TGTGCCAGCAGCTTCAGGGTGATAGCGGATACAGATACG. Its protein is CASSFRVIADTDT. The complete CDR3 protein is CASSFRVIADTDTQYF.

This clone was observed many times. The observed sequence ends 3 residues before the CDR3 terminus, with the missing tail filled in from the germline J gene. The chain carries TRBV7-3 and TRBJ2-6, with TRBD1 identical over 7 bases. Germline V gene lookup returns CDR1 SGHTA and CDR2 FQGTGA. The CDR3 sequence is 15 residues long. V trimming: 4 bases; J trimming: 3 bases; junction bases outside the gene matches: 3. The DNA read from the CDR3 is TGTGCCAGCAGCTACGGGACAGTTGGGGCCAACGTC. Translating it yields CASSYGTVGANV. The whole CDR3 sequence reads CASSYGTVGANVLTF.

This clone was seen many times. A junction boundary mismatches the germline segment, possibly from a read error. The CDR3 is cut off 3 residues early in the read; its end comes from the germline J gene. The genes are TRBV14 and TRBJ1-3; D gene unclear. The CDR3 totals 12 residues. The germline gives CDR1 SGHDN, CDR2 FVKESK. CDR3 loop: CASSPNRNTIYF. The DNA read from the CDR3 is TGTGCCAGCAGCCCGAACCGAAACACG.

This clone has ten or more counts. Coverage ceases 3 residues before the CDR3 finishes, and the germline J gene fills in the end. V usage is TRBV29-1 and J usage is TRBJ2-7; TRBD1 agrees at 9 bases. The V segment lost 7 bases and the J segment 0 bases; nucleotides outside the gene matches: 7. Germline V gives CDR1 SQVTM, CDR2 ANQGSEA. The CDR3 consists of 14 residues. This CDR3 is CSAAQQGASYEQYF. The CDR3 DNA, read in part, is TGCAGCGCCGCCCAACAGGGGGCCTCCTACGAG.

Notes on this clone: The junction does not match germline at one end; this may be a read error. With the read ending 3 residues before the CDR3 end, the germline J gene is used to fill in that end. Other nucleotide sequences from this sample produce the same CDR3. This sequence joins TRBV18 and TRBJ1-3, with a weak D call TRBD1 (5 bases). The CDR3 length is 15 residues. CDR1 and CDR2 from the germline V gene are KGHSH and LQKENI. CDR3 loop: CASSPLVGGRNTIYF. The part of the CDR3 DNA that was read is TGTGCCAGCTCACCACTAGTCGGGGGACGAAACACT.

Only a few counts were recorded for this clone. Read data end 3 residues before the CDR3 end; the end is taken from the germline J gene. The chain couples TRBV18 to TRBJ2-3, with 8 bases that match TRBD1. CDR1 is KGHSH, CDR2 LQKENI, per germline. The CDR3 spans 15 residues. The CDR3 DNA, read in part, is TGTGCCAGCTCACCATTGGGGGACAGGATCGAGACG. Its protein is CASSPLGDRIET. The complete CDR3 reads CASSPLGDRIETQYF.

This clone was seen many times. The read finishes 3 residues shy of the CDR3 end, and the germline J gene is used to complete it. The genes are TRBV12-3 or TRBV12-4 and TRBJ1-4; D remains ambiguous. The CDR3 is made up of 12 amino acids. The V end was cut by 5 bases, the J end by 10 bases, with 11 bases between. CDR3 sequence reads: CASSVTTGKLFF. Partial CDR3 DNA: TGTGCCAGCAGTGTTACTACCGGAAAA.

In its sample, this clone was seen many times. The CDR3: CASSISTSGSFGNEQFF. The CDR3 DNA, read in part, is TGTGCCAGTAGTATTTCAACTAGCGGGAGTTTTGGCAATGAG. The chain employs TRBV19 and TRBJ2-1; 11 nucleotides agree with TRBD2. The missing CDR3 end, 3 residues past where the read stops, is filled in from the germline J gene. Germline lookup yields CDR1 LNHDA and CDR2 SQIVND (reference sequence). This CDR3 region has 17 residues. V shed 3 bases and J 6 bases; nucleotides not matched to a gene: 10. Full variable domain (missing parts from reference TRBV19 and TRBJ2-1): DGGITQSPKYLFRKEGQNVTLSCEQNLNHDAMYWYRQDPGQGLRLIYYSQIVNDFQKGDIAEGYSVSREKKESFPLTVTSAQKNPTAFYLCASSISTSGSFGNEQFFGPGTRLTVL.

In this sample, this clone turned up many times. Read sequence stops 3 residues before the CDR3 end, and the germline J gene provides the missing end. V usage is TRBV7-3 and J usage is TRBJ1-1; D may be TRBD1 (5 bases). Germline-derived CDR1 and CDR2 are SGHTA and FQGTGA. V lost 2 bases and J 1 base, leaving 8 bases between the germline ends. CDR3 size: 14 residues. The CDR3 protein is CASSLGHSNTEAFF. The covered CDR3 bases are TGTGCCAGCAGCTTAGGACACTCGAACACTGAA.

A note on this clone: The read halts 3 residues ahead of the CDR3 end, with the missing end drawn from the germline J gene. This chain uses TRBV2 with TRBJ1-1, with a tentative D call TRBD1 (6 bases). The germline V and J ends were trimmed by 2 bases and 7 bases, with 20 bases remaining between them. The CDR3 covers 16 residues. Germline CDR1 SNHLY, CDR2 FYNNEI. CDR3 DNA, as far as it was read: TGTGCCAGCAGTGAAACAGGGACCTACCTTAAAAATGAA. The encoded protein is CASSETGTYLKNE. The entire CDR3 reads CASSETGTYLKNEAFF.

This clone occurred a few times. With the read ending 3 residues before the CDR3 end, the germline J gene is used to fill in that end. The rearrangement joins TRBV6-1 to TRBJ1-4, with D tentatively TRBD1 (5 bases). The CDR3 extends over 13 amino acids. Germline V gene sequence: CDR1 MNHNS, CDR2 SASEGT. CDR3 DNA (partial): TGTGCCAGCAGTGAGACGGACAATTCACCA. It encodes CASSETDNSP. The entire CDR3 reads CASSETDNSPLFF.

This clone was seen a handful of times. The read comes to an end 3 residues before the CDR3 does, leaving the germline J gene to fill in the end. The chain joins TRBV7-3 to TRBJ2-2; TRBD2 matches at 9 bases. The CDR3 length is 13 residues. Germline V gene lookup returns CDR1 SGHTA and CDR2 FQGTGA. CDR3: CASSFEAGGPLFF. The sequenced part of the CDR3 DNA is TGTGCCAGCAGCTTTGAGGCGGGAGGGCCG.